This T cell receptor (beta chain) originates from a study of blood T cell repertoires in COVID-19. Study background: Italy, Spain and the United States were the sources of the convalescent and acute COVID-19 samples. T cells, B-cell-depleted T cells, or PBMCs provided the cDNA or gDNA that served as material.

Using immunoSEQ multiplex PCR, the repertoire was profiled, and TCRdb retains in-frame clones only, with some absent. The data show about 110,000 clones, 75% to 85% seen once. The CDR3 sequence is 13 residues long. With 6 bases clipped from V and 5 bases from J, the junction kept 4 bases outside the gene matches. Germline V gene lookup returns CDR1 MNHEY and CDR2 SMNVEV (reference sequence). The material sequenced was peripheral blood. J is TRBJ1-5 and V is TRBV27; TRBD1 agrees at 7 bases. The receptor comes from a man aged 65-85 years with acute or convalescent COVID-19. The CDR3 DNA reads as TGTGCCAGCAGGATAACAGGGGATCAGCCCCAGCATTTT. This encodes CASRITGDQPQHF.